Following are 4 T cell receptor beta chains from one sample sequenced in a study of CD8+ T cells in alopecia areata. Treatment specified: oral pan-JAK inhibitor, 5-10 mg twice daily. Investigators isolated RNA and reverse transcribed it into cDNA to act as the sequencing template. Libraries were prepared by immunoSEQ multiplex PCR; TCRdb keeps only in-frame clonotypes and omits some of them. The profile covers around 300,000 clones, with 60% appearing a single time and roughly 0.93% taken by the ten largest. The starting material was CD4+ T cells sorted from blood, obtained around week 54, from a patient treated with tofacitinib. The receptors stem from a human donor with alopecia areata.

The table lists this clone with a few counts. The CDR3 is CASSQSLIEGVANTGELFF. The CDR3 DNA follows: TGTGCCAGCAGCCAATCACTTATAGAGGGCGTCGCGAACACCGGGGAGCTGTTTTTT. The chain combines TRBV4-2 with TRBJ2-2; D perhaps matches TRBD2 (5 bases). Germline CDR1 reads LGHNA; CDR2 reads YNFKEQ. This CDR3 has 19 amino acids. V was pared by 2 bases and J by 0 bases, with 19 bases between.

CDR3 amino acids: CASSVDFFSPMTGELFF. As DNA, the CDR3 is TGTGCCAGCAGCGTAGATTTTTTCTCCCCTATGACCGGGGAGCTGTTTTTT. The chain employs TRBV9 and TRBJ2-2, with D hard to call. Trimming removed 0 bases at V and 5 bases at J, with 17 bases between. The CDR3 has 17 amino acids. Germline V lookup: CDR1 SGDLS, CDR2 YYNGEE.

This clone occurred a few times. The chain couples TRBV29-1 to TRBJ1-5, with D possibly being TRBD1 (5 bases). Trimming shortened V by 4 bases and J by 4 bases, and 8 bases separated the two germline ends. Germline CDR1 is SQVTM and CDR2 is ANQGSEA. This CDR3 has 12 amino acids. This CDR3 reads CSVVGGNQPQHF. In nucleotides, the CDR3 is TGCAGCGTTGTGGGGGGGAATCAGCCCCAGCATTTT.

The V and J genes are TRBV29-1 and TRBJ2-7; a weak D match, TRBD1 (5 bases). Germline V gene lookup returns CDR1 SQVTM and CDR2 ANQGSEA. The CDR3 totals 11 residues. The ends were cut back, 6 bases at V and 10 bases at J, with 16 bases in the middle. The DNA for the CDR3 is TGCAGCGTCAACAGGTTATCTCAACAGTACTTC. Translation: CSVNRLSQQYF.